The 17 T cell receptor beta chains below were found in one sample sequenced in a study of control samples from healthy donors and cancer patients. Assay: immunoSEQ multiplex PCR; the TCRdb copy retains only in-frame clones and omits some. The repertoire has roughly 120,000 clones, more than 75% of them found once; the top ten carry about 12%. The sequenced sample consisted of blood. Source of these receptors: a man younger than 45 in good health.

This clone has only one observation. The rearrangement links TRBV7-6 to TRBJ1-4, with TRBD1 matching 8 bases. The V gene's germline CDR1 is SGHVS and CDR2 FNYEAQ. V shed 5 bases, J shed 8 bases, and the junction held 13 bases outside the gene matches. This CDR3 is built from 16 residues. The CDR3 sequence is CASSHTSGGAGEKLFF. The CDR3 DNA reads TGTGCCAGCAGCCATACATCAGGGGGCGCGGGAGAAAAACTGTTTTTT.

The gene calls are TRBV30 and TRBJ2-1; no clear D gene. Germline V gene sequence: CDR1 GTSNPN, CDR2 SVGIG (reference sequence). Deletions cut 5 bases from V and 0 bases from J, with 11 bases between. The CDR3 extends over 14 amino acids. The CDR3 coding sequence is TGTGCCTGGCACATTAGTAGCTCCTACAATGAGCAGTTCTTC. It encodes CAWHISSSYNEQFF.

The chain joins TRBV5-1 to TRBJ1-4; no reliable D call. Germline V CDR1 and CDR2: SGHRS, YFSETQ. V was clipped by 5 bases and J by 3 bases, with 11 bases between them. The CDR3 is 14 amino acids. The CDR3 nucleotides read TGCGCCAGCAGGGTAGTCCCTCCTAATGAAAAACTGTTTTTT. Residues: CASRVVPPNEKLFF.

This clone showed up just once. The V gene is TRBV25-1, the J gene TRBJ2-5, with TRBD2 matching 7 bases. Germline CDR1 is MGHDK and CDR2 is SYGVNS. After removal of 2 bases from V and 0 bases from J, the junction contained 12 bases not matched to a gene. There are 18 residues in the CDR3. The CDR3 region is CASSENPSSGKYQETQYF. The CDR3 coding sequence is TGTGCCAGCAGTGAAAACCCGTCTAGCGGAAAGTACCAAGAGACCCAGTACTTC.

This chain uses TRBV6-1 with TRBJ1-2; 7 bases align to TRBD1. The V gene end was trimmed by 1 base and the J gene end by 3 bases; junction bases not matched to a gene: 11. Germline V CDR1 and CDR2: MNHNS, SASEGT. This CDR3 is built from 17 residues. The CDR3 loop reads CASSEGGRGQAHYGYTF. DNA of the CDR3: TGTGCCAGCAGTGAAGGGGGTAGGGGGCAGGCTCACTATGGCTACACCTTC.

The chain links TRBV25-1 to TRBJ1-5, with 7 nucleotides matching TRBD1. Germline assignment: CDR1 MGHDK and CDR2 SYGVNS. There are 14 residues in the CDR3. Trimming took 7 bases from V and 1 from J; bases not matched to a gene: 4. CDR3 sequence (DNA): TGTGCCAGCAAGGGGGCAGGGAGCAATCAGCCCCAGCATTTT. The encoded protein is CASKGAGSNQPQHF.

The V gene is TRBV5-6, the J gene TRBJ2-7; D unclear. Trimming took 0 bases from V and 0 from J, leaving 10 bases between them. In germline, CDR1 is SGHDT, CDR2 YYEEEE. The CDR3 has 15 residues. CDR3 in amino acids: CASSLGTVYSYEQYF. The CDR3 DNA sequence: TGTGCCAGCAGCTTGGGCACAGTCTACTCCTACGAGCAGTACTTC.

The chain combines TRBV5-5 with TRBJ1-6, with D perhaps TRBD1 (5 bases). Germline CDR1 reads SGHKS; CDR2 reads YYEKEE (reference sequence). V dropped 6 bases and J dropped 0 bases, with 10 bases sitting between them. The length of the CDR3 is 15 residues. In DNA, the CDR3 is TGTGCCAGCATCGTGACAGACTCCTATAATTCACCCCTCCACTTT. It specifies CASIVTDSYNSPLHF.

CDR3 loop: CASSALTGEYEKLFF. The CDR3 coding sequence is TGCGCCAGCAGCGCACTGACAGGGGAGTATGAAAAACTGTTTTTT. The chain joins TRBV5-1 to TRBJ1-4; 8 nucleotides align to TRBD1. The CDR3 contains 15 residues. V lost 4 bases to trimming and J lost 6 bases; unmatched junction nucleotides: 8. The germline V gene has CDR1 SGHRS and CDR2 YFSETQ.

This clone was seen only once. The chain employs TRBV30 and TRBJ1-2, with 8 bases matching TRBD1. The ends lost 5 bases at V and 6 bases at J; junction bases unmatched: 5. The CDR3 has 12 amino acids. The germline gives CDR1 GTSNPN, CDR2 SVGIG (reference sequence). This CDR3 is CAWGQGGDGYTF. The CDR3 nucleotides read TGTGCCTGGGGACAGGGCGGAGATGGCTACACCTTC.

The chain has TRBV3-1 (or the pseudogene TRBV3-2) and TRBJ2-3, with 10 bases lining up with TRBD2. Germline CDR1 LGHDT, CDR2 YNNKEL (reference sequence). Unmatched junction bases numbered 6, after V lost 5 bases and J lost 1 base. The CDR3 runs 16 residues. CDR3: CASSERGGQGTDTQYF. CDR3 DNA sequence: TGTGCCAGCAGCGAGCGGGGGGGCCAAGGCACAGATACGCAGTATTTT.

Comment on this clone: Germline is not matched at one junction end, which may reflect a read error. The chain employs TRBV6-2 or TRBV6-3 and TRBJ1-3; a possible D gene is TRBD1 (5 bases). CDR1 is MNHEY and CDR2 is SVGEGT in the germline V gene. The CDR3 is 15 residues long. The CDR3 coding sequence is TGTGCCAGCAGTGGATCAGGGCTCTCTGGAAACACCGTATATTTT. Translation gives CASSGSGLSGNTVYF.

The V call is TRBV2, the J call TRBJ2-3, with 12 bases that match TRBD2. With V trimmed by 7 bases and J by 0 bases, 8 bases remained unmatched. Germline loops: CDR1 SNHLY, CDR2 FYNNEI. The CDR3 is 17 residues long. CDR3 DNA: TGTGCCAGCAAGACTAGCGGGGGCCGATATAGCACAGATACGCAGTATTTT. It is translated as CASKTSGGRYSTDTQYF. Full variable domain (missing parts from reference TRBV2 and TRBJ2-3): EPEVTQTPSHQVTQMGQEVILRCVPISNHLYFYWYRQILGQKVEFLVSFYNNEISEKSEIFDDQFSVERPDGSNFTLKIRSTKLEDSAMYFCASKTSGGRYSTDTQYFGPGTRLTVL.

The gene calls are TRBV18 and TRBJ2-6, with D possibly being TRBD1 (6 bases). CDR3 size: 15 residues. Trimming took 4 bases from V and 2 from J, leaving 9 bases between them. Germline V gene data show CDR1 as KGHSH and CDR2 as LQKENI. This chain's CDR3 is CASSQGEAGANVLTF. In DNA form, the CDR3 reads TGTGCCAGCTCACAGGGGGAAGCTGGGGCCAACGTCCTGACTTTC.

Here the CDR3 reads CASTRGQAGTGELFF. CDR3 nucleotides: TGTGCCAGTACTAGGGGACAGGCGGGCACCGGGGAGCTGTTTTTT. The J gene is TRBJ2-2, the V gene TRBV19; 8 bases line up with TRBD1. Germline CDR1 LNHDA, CDR2 SQIVND (reference sequence). V lost 7 bases to trimming and J lost 4 bases; unmatched junction nucleotides: 8. CDR3 length: 15 amino acids.

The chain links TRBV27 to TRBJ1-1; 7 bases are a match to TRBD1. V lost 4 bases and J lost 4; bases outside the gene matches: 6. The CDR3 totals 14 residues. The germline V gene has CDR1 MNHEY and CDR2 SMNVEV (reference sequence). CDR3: CASSSSGGGTEAFF. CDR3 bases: TGTGCCAGCAGTTCATCAGGGGGAGGCACTGAAGCTTTCTTT.

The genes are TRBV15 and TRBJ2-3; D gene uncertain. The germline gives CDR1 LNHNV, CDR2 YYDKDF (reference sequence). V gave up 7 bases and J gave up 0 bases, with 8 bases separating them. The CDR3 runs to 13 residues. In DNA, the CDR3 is TGTGCCACCACAGGATACAGCACAGATACGCAGTATTTT. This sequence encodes CATTGYSTDTQYF.